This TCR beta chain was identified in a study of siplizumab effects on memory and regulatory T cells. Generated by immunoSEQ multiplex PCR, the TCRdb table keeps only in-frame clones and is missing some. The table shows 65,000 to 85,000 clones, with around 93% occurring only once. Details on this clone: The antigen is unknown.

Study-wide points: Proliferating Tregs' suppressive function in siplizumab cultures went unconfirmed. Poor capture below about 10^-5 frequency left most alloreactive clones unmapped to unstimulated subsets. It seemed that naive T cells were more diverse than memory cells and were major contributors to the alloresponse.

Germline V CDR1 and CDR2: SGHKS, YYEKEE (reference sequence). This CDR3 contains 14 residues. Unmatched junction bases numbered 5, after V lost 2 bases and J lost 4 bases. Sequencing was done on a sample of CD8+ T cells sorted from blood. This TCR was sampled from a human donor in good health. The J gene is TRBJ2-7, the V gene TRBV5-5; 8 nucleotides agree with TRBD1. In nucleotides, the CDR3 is TGTGCCAGCAGCTTTGTTCAGGGGGCGTACGAGCAGTACTTC. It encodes CASSFVQGAYEQYF.